This paragraph reports one T cell receptor beta chain. The antigen is not known. The CDR3 extends over 15 amino acids. The V gene end was trimmed by 0 bases and the J gene end by 4 bases; junction bases not matched to a gene: 6. Germline CDR1 and CDR2: SGHRS and YFSETQ. Averaging about 100 mL, one heparinised blood draw was given by each donor. The sample is drawn from a study of beta chain features in type 1 diabetes. Background on the study: Regarding age, gender and cell yields, patients proved similar to healthy donors. Study observations and caveats: Individuals with type 1 diabetes displayed fewer insertions and more deletions at VDJ junctions. TCRB repertoires of naive, central memory and Treg cells appeared more similar among patients than among healthy donors. Shorter TCRB CDR3s, moderately but significantly so, were found in Type 1 diabetes patients in all four CD4+ subsets.

As every portion of the isolated RNA was reverse transcribed, the sequencing read expressed TCRB transcripts. Using immunoSEQ multiplex PCR, the repertoire was profiled, and TCRdb retains in-frame clones only, with some absent. The sample has 200,000 to 300,000 clones, approximately 11% seen once. The chain couples TRBV5-1 to TRBJ2-5; 7 bases line up with TRBD1. The TCR sequence derives from a man under 40 with type 1 diabetes. What was sequenced was naive CD4+ T cells from blood. CDR3 sequence: CASSLGQGFRETQYF. The DNA of the CDR3 is TGCGCCAGCAGCTTGGGACAGGGATTCAGAGAGACCCAGTACTTC.